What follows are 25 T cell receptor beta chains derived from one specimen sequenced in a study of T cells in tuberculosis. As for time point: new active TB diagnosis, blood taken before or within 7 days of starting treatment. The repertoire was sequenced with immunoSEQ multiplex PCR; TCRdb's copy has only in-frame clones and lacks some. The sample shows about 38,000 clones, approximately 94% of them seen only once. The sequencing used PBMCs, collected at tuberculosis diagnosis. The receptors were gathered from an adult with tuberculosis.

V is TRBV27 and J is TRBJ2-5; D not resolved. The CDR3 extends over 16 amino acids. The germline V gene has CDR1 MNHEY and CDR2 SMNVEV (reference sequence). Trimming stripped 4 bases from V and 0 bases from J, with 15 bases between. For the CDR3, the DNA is TGTGCCAGCAGTTCCCTCAAAAACAAGTACCAAGAGACCCAGTACTTC. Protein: CASSSLKNKYQETQYF.

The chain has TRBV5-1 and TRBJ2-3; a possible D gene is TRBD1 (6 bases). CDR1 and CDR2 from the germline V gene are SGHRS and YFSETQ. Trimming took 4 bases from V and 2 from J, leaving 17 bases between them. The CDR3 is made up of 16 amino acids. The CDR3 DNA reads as TGCGCCAGCAGCCGAAATGGACAGACCGACACAGATACGCAGTATTTT. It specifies CASSRNGQTDTDTQYF.

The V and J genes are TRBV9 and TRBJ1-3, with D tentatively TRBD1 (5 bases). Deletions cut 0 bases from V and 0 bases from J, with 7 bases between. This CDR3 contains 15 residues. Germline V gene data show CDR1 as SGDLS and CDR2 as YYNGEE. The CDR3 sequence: CASSVGQLSGNTIYF. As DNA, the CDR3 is TGTGCCAGCAGCGTAGGACAGCTCTCTGGAAACACCATATATTTT.

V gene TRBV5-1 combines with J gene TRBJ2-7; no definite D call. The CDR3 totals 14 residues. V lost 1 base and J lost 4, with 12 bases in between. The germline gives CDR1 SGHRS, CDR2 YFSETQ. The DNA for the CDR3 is TGCGCCAGCAGCTTGAGTTCGCCCACTTACGAGCAGTACTTC. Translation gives CASSLSSPTYEQYF.

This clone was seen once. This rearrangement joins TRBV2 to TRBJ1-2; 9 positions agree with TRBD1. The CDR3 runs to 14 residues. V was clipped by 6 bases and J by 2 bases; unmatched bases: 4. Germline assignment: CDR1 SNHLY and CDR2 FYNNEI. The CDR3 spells CASRPGQGNYGYTF. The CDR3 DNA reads TGTGCCAGCAGGCCTGGACAGGGGAACTATGGCTACACCTTC.

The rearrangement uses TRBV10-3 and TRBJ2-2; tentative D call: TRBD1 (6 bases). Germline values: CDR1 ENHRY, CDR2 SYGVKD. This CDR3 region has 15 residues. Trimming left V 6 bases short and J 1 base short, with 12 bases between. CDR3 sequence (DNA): TGTGCCATCAGACAGGGACAATTGAACACCGGGGAGCTGTTTTTT. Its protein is CAIRQGQLNTGELFF.

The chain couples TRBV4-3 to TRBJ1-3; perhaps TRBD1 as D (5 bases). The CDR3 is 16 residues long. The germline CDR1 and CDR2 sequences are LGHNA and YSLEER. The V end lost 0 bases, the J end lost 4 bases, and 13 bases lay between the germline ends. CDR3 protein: CASSQDQGLTGNTIYF. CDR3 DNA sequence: TGCGCCAGCAGCCAAGATCAGGGACTTACGGGAAACACCATATATTTT.

The CDR3 DNA follows: TGTGCCAGCAGCTTAGTGACTAGCGGGCTGAGTGGGACCCAGTACTTC. Amino acid sequence: CASSLVTSGLSGTQYF. The chain is built from TRBV7-2 and TRBJ2-5; TRBD2 matches at 10 bases. This CDR3 region has 16 residues. The germline V gene encodes CDR1 SGHTA and CDR2 FQGNSA. With 1 base clipped from V and 7 bases from J, the junction kept 9 bases outside the gene matches. The full variable domain, rest sourced from reference TRBV7-2 and TRBJ2-5, is GAGVSQSPSNKVTEKGKDVELRCDPISGHTALYWYRQSLGQGLEFLIYFQGNSAPDKSGLPSDRFSAERTGGSVSTLTIQRTQQEDSAVYLCASSLVTSGLSGTQYFGPGTRLLVL.

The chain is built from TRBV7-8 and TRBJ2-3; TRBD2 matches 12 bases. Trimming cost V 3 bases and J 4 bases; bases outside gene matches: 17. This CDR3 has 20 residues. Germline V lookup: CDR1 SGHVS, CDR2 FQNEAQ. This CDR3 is CASSLARLAGARKSADTQYF. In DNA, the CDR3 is TGTGCCAGCAGCTTGGCGCGACTAGCGGGAGCCCGTAAATCAGCAGATACGCAGTATTTT.

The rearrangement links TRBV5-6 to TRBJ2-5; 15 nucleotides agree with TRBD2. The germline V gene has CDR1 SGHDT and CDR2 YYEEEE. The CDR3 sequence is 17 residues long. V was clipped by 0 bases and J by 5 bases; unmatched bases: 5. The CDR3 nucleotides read TGTGCCAGCAGCTTGGTGGGACTAGCGGGGGGCGGGGAGACCCAGTACTTC. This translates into CASSLVGLAGGGETQYF.

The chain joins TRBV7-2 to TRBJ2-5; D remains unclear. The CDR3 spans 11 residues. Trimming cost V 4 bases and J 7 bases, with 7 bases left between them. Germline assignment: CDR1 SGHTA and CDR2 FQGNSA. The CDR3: CASSSRGTQYF. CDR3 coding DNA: TGTGCCAGCAGCTCACGAGGGACCCAGTACTTC.

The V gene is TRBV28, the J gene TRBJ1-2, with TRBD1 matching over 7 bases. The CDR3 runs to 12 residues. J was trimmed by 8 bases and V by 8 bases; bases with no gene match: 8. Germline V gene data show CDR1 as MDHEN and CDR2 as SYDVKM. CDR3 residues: CASAGGWQGYTF. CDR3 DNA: TGTGCCAGCGCAGGGGGATGGCAGGGCTACACCTTC.

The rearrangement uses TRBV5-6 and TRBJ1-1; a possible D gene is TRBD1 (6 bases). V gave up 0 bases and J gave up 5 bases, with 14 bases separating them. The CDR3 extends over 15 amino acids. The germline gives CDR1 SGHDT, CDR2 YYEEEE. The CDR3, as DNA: TGTGCCAGCAGCTTGGGGCAGCGGGGGCGAACTGAAGCTTTCTTT. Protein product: CASSLGQRGRTEAFF. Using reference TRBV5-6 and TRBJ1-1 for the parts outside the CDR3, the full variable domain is DAGVTQSPTHLIKTRGQQVTLRCSPKSGHDTVSWYQQALGQGPQFIFQYYEEEERQRGNFPDRFSGHQFPNYSSELNVNALLLGDSALYLCASSLGQRGRTEAFFGQGTRLTVV.

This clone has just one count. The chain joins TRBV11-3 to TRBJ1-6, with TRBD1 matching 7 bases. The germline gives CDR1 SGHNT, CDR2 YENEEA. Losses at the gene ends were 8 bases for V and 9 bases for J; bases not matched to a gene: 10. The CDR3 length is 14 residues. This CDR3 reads CASRGQADGSPLHF. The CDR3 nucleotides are TGTGCCAGCCGTGGACAGGCCGATGGTTCACCCCTCCACTTT.

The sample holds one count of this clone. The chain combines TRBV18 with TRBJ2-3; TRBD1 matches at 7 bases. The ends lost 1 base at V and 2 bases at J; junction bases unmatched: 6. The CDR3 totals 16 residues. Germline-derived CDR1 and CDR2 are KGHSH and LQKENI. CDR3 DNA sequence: TGTGCCAGCTCACCACAAGGGGGCTTCTCCACAGATACGCAGTATTTT. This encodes CASSPQGGFSTDTQYF.

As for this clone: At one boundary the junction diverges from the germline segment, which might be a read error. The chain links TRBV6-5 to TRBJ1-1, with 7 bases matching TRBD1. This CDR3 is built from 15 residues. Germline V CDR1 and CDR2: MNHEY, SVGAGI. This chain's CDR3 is CASRRDRDSQAEAFF. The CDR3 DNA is TGTGCCAGCAGGCGCGACCGGGACAGTCAAGCTGAGGCTTTCTTT.

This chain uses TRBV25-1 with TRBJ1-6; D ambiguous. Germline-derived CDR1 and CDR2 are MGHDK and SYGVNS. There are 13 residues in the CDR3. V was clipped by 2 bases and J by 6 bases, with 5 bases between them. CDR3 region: CASSEQFNSPLHF. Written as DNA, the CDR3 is TGTGCCAGCAGTGAACAGTTTAATTCACCCCTCCACTTT.

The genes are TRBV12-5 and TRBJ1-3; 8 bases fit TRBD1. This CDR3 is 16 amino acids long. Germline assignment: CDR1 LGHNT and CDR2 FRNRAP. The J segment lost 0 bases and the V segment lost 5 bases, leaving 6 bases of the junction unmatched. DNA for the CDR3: TGTGCTAGTGGTCCCGGGACAGGTATCTCTGGAAACACCATATATTTT. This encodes CASGPGTGISGNTIYF.

CDR3 bases: TGTGCCAGCAGTTCCTGGGGGAGGGACAGGGGCACAGATACGCAGTATTTT. It yields the protein CASSSWGRDRGTDTQYF. The chain couples TRBV28 to TRBJ2-3; 9 nucleotides agree with TRBD1. Germline CDR1 is MDHEN and CDR2 is SYDVKM. The CDR3 is 17 residues long. The ends lost 4 bases at V and 1 base at J; junction bases unmatched: 9.

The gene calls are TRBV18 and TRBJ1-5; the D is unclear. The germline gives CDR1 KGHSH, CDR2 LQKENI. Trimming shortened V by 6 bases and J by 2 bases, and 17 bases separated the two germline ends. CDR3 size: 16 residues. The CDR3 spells CASSSDTLVGNQPQHF. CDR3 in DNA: TGTGCCAGCTCCTCAGACACCTTAGTCGGCAATCAGCCCCAGCATTTT. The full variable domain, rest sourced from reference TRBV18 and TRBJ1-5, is NAGVMQNPRHLVRRRGQEARLRCSPMKGHSHVYWYRQLPEEGLKFMVYLQKENIIDESGMPKERFSAEFPKEGPSILRIQQVVRGDSAAYFCASSSDTLVGNQPQHFGDGTRLSIL.

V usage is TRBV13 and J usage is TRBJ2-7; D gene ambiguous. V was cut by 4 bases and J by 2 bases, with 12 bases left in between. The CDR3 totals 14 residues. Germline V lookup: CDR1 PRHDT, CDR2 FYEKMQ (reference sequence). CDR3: CASSSRHETYEQYF. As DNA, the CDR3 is TGTGCCAGCAGCTCACGACATGAGACCTACGAGCAGTACTTC.

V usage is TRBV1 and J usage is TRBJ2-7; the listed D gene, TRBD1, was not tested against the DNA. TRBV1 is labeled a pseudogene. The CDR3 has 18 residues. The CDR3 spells CTSSQRVYGQVDLDEQYF. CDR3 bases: TGCACCAGCAGCCAACGCGTATATGGACAGGTGGATCTCGACGAGCAGTACTTC.

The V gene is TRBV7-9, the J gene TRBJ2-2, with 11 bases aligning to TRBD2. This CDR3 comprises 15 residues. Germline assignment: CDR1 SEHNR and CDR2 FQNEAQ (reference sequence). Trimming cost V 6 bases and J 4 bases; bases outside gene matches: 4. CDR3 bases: TGTGCCAGCAGACCCGGACTAGCGGGCACCGGGGAGCTGTTTTTT. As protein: CASRPGLAGTGELFF.

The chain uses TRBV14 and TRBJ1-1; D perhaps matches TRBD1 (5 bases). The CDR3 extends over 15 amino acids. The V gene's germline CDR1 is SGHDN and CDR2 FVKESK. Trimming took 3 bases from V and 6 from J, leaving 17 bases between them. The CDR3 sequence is CASSQWGREGSEAFF. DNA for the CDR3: TGTGCCAGCAGCCAGTGGGGGAGGGAGGGATCTGAAGCTTTCTTT.

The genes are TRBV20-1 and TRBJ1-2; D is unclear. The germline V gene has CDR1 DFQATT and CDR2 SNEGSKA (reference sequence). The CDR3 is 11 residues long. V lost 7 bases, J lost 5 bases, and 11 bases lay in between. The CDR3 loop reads CSGKPIYGYTF. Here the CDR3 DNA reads TGCAGTGGAAAGCCAATTTATGGCTACACCTTC.